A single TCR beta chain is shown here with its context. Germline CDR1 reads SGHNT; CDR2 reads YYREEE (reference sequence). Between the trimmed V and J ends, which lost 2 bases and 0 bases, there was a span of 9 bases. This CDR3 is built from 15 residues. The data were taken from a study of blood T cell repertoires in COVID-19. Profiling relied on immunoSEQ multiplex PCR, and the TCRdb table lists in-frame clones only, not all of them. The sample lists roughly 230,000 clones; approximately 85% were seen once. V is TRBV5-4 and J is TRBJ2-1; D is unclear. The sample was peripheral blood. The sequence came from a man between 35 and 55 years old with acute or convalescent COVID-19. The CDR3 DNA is TGTGCCAGCAGCTTTATCGTCAGCTCCTACAATGAGCAGTTCTTC. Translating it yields CASSFIVSSYNEQFF.